This TCR beta chain comes out of a study of regulatory T cells in long-lasting Graves disease. CDR1 and CDR2 (germline): SNHLY, FYNNEI. The CDR3 consists of 23 residues. J gave up 0 bases and V 5 bases, and 29 bases lay outside the gene matches. Libraries of TCR beta came from iRepertoire HTBI primers plus Arm-PCR of CDR3 regions. Via MiXCR, TCRdb re-called the multiplex PCR reads, giving one row per CDR3 protein. The sample consists of roughly 450,000 distinct CDR3 sequences, around 22% of them appearing once. Study-level results: There was favoring of TRBV28, TRBJ1-2 and TRBJ2-5 in persistent disease.

This clonotype was observed at least ten times. Its antigen is currently unknown. The sample's time point: persistent/refractory GD, antithyroid drugs over 5 years with positive TRAb. Extracted RNA from PBMCs served as the source of the TCR library. Under American Thyroid Association guidelines, Graves' disease was diagnosed. The sequence was collected from a female donor with Graves disease. This rearrangement joins TRBV2 to TRBJ2-3; 7 bases match TRBD2. Sequenced here: peripheral blood mononuclear cells (PBMCs), sampled when the disease was refractory, from a patient treated with antithyroid drugs. The CDR3 spells CASSFPSSYPREERTRSTDTQYF. In nucleotides, the CDR3 is TGTGCCAGCAGTTTTCCTAGCTCCTACCCCCGGGAGGAGAGGACCCGAAGCACAGATACGCAGTATTTT.